Only one count was recorded for the clone carrying this TCR beta chain. Sequencing used immunoSEQ multiplex PCR; TCRdb keeps in-frame clones, though not all of them. The sample shows more than 300,000 clones, less than 90% of them seen only once. The germline CDR1 and CDR2 sequences are SEHNR and FQNEAQ (reference sequence). The ends were cut back, 5 bases at V and 7 bases at J, with 20 bases in the middle. CDR3 length: 15 amino acids. The sample comes from a study of Ad26.COV2.S vaccination and SARS-CoV-2 variants. As to treatment: over 15 received Ad26.COV2.S at low or high dose, single or two shots; 5 received placebo; per-sample allocation not given. Samples were taken on day 63 after the first vaccine or placebo injection.

The sequence was collected from a person aged 18-60 years who received the Ad26.COV2.S COVID-19 vaccine or a placebo. The source material was peripheral blood, sampled in a trial of Ad26.COV2.S vaccine versus placebo. The chain carries TRBV7-9 and TRBJ1-2; the D gene is possibly TRBD1 (5 bases). The CDR3 loop reads CASSKTDSLGPGYTF. The CDR3 nucleotides are TGTGCCAGCAGCAAAACGGACTCTTTGGGGCCTGGCTACACCTTC.